This T cell receptor (beta chain) originates from a study of a mutant IDH1 vaccine in newly diagnosed glioma. Across the whole study: Visit V12 was scheduled at week 35 and visit V13 at week 47.

Time point denoted: week 47, end of study. What each vaccine dose contained was 300 ug of mutant IDH1 20-mer peptide, accompanied by topical imiquimod. Germline loops: CDR1 SGHRS, CDR2 YFSETQ. V was clipped by 0 bases and J by 6 bases, with 15 bases between them. The CDR3 extends over 16 amino acids. Produced via immunoSEQ multiplex PCR; TCRdb's table is partial and in-frame only. The sample carries 40,000 to 45,000 clones, roughly 82% recorded once. This clone was detected a few times. Its specificity is not known. The starting material was PBMCs, obtained from a glioma patient whose treatment included an IDH1 peptide vaccine. This receptor was obtained from a man aged 18 to 29 with glioma. Some clones in this sample may be carry-over from other donors' samples. The genes are TRBV5-1 and TRBJ1-4, with D possibly TRBD1 on 6 matching bases. CDR3 residues: CASSLAGRGGDEKLFF. CDR3 DNA: TGCGCCAGCAGCTTGGCCGGAAGGGGGGGAGATGAAAAACTGTTTTTT.